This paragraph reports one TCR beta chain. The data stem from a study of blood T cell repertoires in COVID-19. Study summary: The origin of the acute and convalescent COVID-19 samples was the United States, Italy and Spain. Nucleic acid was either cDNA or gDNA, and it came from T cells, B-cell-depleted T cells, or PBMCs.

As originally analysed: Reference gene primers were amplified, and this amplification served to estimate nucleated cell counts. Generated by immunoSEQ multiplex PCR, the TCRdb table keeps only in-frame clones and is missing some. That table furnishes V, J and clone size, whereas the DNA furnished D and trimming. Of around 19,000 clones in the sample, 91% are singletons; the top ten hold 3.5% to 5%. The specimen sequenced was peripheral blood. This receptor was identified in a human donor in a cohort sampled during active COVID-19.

For the CDR3, the DNA is TGTGCCAGCAGCTCAGGGGTCTATAGCAATCAGCCCCAGCATTTT. Residues: CASSSGVYSNQPQHF. The chain links TRBV3-1 (or the pseudogene TRBV3-2) to TRBJ1-5; a weak D match, TRBD1 (6 bases). V was trimmed by 5 bases and J by 0 bases, leaving 11 bases between them. Germline V gene lookup returns CDR1 LGHDT and CDR2 YNNKEL (reference sequence). The CDR3 is 15 amino acids.